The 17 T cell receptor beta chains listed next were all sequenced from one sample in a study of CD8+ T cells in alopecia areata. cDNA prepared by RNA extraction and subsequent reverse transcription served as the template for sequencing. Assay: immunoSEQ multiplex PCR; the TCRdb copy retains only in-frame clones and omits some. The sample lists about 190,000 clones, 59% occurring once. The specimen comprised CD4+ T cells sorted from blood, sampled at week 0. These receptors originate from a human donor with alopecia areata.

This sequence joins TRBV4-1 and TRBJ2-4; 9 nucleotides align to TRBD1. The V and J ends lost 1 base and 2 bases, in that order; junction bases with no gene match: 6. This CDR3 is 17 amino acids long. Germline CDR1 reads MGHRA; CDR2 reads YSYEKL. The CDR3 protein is CASSQGTQGATKNIQYF. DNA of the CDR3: TGCGCCAGCAGCCAAGGGACACAGGGGGCGACCAAAAACATTCAGTACTTC.

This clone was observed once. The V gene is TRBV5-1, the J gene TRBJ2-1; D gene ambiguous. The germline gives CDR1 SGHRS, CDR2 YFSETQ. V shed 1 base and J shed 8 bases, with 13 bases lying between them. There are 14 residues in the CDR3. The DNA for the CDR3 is TGCGCCAGCAGCTTGTTCTTTACCGAAGATGAGCAGTTCTTC. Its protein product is CASSLFFTEDEQFF.

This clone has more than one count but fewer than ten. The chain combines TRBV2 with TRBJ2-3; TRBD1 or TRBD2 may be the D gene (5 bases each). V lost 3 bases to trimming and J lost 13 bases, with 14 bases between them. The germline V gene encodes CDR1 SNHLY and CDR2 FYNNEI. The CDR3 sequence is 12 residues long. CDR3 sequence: CASSDPTGPEYF. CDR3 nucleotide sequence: TGTGCCAGCAGTGACCCGACGGGGCCAGAGTATTTT.

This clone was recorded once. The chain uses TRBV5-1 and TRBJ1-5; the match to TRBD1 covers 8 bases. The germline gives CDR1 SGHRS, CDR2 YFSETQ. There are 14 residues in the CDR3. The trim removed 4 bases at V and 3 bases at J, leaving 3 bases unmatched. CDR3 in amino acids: CASSPDRDNQPQHF. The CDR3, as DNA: TGCGCCAGCAGCCCGGACAGGGACAATCAGCCCCAGCATTTT. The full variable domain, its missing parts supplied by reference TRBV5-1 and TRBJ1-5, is KAGVTQTPRYLIKTRGQQVTLSCSPISGHRSVSWYQQTPGQGLQFLFEYFSETQRNKGNFPGRFSGRQFSNSRSEMNVSTLELGDSALYLCASSPDRDNQPQHFGDGTRLSIL.

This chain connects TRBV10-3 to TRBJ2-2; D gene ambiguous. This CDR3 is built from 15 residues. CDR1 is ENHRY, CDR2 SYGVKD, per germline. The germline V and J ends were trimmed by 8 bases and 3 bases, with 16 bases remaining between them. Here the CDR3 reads CAIPSTSTYTGELFF. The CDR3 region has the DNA TGTGCCATCCCTTCGACTTCAACATACACCGGGGAGCTGTTTTTT.

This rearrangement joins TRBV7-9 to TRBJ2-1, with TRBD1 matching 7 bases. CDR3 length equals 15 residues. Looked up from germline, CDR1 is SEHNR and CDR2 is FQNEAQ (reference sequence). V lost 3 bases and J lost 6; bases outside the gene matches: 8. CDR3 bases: TGTGCCAGCAGCTTTCCCGGGACAGCCAGCAATGAGCAGTTCTTC. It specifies CASSFPGTASNEQFF. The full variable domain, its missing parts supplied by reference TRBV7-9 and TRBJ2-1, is DTGVSQNPRHKITKRGQNVTFRCDPISEHNRLYWYRQTLGQGPEFLTYFQNEAQLEKSRLLSDRFSAERPKGSFSTLEIQRTEQGDSAMYLCASSFPGTASNEQFFGPGTRLTVL.

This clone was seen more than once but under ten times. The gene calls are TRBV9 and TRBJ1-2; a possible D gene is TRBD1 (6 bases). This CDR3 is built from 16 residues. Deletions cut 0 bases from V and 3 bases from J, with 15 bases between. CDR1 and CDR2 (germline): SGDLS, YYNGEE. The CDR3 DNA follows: TGTGCCAGCAGCGTAGGACGGGACACGGGGGACTATGGCTACACCTTC. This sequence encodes CASSVGRDTGDYGYTF. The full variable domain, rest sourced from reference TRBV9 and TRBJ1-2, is DSGVTQTPKHLITATGQRVTLRCSPRSGDLSVYWYQQSLDQGLQFLIQYYNGEERAKGNILERFSAQQFPDLHSELNLSSLELGDSALYFCASSVGRDTGDYGYTFGSGTRLTVV.

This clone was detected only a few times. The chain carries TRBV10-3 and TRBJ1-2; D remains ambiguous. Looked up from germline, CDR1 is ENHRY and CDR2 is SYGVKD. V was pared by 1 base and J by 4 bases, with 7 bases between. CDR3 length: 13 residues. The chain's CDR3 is CAISEWQSYGYTF. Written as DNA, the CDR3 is TGTGCCATCAGTGAGTGGCAGAGCTATGGCTACACCTTC.

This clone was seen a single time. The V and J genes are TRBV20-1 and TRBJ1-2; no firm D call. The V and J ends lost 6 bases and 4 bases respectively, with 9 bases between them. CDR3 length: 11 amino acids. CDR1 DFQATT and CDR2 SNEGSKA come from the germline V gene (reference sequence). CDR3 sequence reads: CSAQTVYGYTF. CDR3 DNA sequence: TGCAGTGCGCAGACCGTCTATGGCTACACCTTC.

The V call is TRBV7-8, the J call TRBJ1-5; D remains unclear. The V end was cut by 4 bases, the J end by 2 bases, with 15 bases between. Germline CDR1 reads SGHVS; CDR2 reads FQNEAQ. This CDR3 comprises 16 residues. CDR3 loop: CASSSPFGVGNQPQHF. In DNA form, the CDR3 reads TGTGCCAGCAGCTCCCCATTCGGAGTGGGCAATCAGCCCCAGCATTTT. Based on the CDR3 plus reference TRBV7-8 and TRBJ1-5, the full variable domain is GAGVSQSPRYKVAKRGQDVALRCDPISGHVSLFWYQQALGQGPEFLTYFQNEAQLDKSGLPSDRFFAERPEGSVSTLKIQRTQQEDSAVYLCASSSPFGVGNQPQHFGDGTRLSIL.

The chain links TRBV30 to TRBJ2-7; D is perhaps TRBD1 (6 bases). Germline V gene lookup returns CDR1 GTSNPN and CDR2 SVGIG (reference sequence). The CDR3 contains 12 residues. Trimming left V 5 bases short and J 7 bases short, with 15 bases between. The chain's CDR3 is CAWGTHVGEQYF. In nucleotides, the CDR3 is TGTGCCTGGGGGACACACGTTGGTGAGCAGTACTTC.

The CDR3 loop is CASSPRLLLMNTEAFF. CDR3 DNA: TGTGCCAGCTCACCCCGACTCCTCCTCATGAACACTGAAGCTTTCTTT. The chain has TRBV18 and TRBJ1-1; D not resolved. The V end was cut by 3 bases, the J end by 0 bases, with 14 bases between. Germline assignment: CDR1 KGHSH and CDR2 LQKENI. This CDR3 spans 16 amino acids.

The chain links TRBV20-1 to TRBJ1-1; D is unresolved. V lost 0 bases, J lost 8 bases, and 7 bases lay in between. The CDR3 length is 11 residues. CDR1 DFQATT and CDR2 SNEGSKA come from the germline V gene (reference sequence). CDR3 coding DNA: TGCAGTGCTAGAGAGATTGCCGAAGCTTTCTTT. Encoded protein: CSAREIAEAFF.

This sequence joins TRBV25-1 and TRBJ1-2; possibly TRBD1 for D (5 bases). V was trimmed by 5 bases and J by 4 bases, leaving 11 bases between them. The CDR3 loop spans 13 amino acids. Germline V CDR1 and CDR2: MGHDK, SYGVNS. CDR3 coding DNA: TGTGCCAGCAGTCAGACAGACTCCTATGGCTACACCTTC. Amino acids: CASSQTDSYGYTF.

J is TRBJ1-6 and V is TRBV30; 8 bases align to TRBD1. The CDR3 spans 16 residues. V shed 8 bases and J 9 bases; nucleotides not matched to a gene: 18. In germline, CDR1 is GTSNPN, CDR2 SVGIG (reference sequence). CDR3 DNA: TGTGCCGGAACGGACAGGGTCCGGGCAATAGGTTCACCCCTCCACTTT. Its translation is CAGTDRVRAIGSPLHF.

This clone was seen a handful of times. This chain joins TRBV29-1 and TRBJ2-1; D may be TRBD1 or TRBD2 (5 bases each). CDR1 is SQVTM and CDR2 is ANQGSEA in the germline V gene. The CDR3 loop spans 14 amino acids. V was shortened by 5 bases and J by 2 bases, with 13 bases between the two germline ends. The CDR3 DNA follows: TGCAGCGTTTCTTTAGCGACAGCCTACAATGAGCAGTTCTTC. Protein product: CSVSLATAYNEQFF.

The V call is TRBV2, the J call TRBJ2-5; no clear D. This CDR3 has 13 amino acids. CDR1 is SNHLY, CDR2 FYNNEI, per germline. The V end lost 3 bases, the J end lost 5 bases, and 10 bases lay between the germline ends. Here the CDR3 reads CASSEGRRETQYF. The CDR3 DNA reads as TGTGCCAGCAGTGAGGGCAGGCGCGAGACCCAGTACTTC.